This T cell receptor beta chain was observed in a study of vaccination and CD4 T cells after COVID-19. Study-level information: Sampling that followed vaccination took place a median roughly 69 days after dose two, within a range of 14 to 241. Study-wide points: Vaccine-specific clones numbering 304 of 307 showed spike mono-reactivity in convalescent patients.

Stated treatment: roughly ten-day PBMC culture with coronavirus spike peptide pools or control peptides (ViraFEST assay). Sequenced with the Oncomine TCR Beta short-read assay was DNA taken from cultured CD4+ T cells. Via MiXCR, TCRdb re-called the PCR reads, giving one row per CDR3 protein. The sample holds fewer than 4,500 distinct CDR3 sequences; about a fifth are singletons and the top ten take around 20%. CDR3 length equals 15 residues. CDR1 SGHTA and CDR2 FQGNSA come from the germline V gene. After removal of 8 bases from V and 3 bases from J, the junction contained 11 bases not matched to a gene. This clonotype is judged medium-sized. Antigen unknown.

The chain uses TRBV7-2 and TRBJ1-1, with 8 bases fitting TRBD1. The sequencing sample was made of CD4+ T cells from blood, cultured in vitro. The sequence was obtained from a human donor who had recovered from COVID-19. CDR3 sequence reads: CASRPGTGFYTEAFF. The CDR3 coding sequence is TGTGCCAGCCGACCCGGGACAGGTTTTTACACTGAAGCTTTCTTT.